Listed below are T cell receptor beta chains from one sample, sequenced in a study of cytomegalovirus exposure and HLA in healthy donors. Method: immunoSEQ multiplex PCR; TCRdb's copy keeps in-frame clones and lacks some. The table lists approximately 260,000 clones, around four fifths of them singletons, with roughly 2% in the top ten. Sequenced input: PBMCs. The receptors were sampled from a woman aged 40 to 55 in good health and CMV-seropositive. Both conserved end residues are part of each CDR3. The order of the fields is V gene, J gene, clone size, D gene, CDR3 DNA, CDR3 protein. D genes are given only for firm matches. Clone size is given for some rows only: seen once, a few or many times, or a class if the clone is expanded.

>TRBV4-2|TRBJ2-2|NA|TRBD2
TGTGCCAGCAGCCAAGAGGGTAGCGGGAGTGGCACCGGGGAGCTGTTTTTT
CASSQEGSGSGTGELFF
>TRBV27|TRBJ2-2|NA|TRBD1
TGTGCCAGCAGTGTTCGTACCGGGACAGGGCTCGGGGAGCTGTTTTTT
CASSVRTGTGLGELFF
>TRBV30|TRBJ1-2|NA|NA
TGTGCCTGGAGTGTGGCCTCGGGTAGCTACACCTTC
CAWSVASGSYTF
>TRBV7-8|TRBJ2-1|NA|TRBD2
TGTGCCAGCAGCCCCCGAGGAGCGGGGAGCTCCTACAATGAGCAGTTCTTC
CASSPRGAGSSYNEQFF
>TRBV10-1|TRBJ1-2|few|NA
TGCGCCAGCAGGGACCCTACAGGGTTCGATGGCTACACCTTC
CASRDPTGFDGYTF
>TRBV7-9|TRBJ2-7|NA|TRBD2
TGTTCCAGCAGCTATAGCGGGAGCGGAGGATCGGTCGAGCAGTACTTC
CSSSYSGSGGSVEQYF
>TRBV5-1|TRBJ1-5|NA|NA
TGCGCCAGCAGCTTGGACGGGGGTCTAGGTCAGCCCCAGCATTTT
CASSLDGGLGQPQHF
>TRBV7-2|TRBJ2-5|NA|NA
TGTGCCAGCAGCCCAACTCGGGGGATATCGTCGAGTACCCAGTACTTC
CASSPTRGISSSTQYF
>TRBV5-1|TRBJ2-1|NA|TRBD2
TGCGCCAGCAGCTCACTAGCGGGAGGGTACAATGAGCAGTTCTTC
CASSSLAGGYNEQFF
>TRBV5-4|TRBJ2-2|NA|NA
TGTGCCAGCTCTCTCCTGTTTTTT
CASSLLFF
>TRBV25-1|TRBJ2-7|NA|TRBD1
TGTGCCAGCAGTGAATTAGGGACAGGGAGCTCCTACGAGCAGTACTTC
CASSELGTGSSYEQYF
>TRBV5-5|TRBJ2-6|few|TRBD2
TGTGCCAGCAGCTTGGGAGCGGGAGGTCCTGGGGCCAACGTCCTGACTTTC
CASSLGAGGPGANVLTF
>TRBV7-2|TRBJ2-5|NA|TRBD1
TGTGCCAGCAGCCTATCCGGGACAGTACCCCCGGAGACCCAGTACTTC
CASSLSGTVPPETQYF
>TRBV19|TRBJ1-1|NA|NA
TGTGCCAGTAGTATAACCCAGGGAGGGGTCGGTATGAACACTGAAGCTTTCTTT
CASSITQGGVGMNTEAFF
>TRBV4-3|TRBJ2-3|NA|NA
TGCGCCAGCAGCCCGGAACAGGGTAGGCCAGATACGCAGTATTTT
CASSPEQGRPDTQYF
>TRBV9|TRBJ1-1|NA|TRBD1
TGTGCCAGCAGCGATAGACAGGGGATGTTCGACACTGAAGCTTTCTTT
CASSDRQGMFDTEAFF
>TRBV6-5|TRBJ2-7|NA|TRBD1
TGTGCCAGCAGTTACTCTGGGACAGGGGGATACGAGCAGTACTTC
CASSYSGTGGYEQYF
>TRBV5-1|TRBJ1-1|NA|NA
TGCGCCAGCAGCGTAACCGGGACAAGGACTGAAGCTTTCTTT
CASSVTGTRTEAFF
>TRBV19|TRBJ2-2|NA|NA
TGTGCCAGTAGTATAGACCCTGACAGGCTCCACACCGGGGAGCTGTTTTTT
CASSIDPDRLHTGELFF
>TRBV21-1|TRBJ1-1|NA|NA
TGTGCCAGCAGCAAAGAATTGCAGGGCACTGAAGCTTTCTTT
CASSKELQGTEAFF
>TRBV29-1|TRBJ1-1|NA|NA
TGCAGCGTTGAAGTGGGGGGGAGGGGAACTGAAGCTTTCTTT
CSVEVGGRGTEAFF
>TRBV5-8|TRBJ2-3|NA|NA
TGTGCCGGAGGGCAGGGACCCATTACGCAGTATTTT
CAGGQGPITQYF
>TRBV6-1|TRBJ2-7|NA|NA
TGTGCCAGCAGGGACTTAACTGCGACAGGCGGCTTTTTC
CASRDLTATGGFF
>TRBV27|TRBJ1-4|NA|TRBD1
TGTGCCAGCAGTCTCCGCAGGGGGCAGATTGAAAAACTGTTTTTT
CASSLRRGQIEKLFF
>TRBV9|TRBJ1-2|NA|NA
TGTGCCAGCAGCGTAGCTGGTGAACTCCCCTATGGCTACACCTTC
CASSVAGELPYGYTF
>TRBV9|TRBJ1-4|NA|TRBD1
TGTGCCAGCAGCGGGGACAGCGGTATGTGGGAAAAACTGTTTTTT
CASSGDSGMWEKLFF
>TRBV4-3|TRBJ1-1|NA|NA
TGCGCCAGCAGCCAAGTGTTGGTCAGGGACTCTGAAGCTTTCTTT
CASSQVLVRDSEAFF
>TRBV5-1|TRBJ2-1|NA|NA
TGCGCCAGCAGCGCAGCGTCCTGGTCCTACAATGAGCAGTTCTTC
CASSAASWSYNEQFF
>TRBV9|TRBJ1-6|NA|TRBD1
TGTGCCAGCAGCGTAGCTACGGGGGACAGTCCTTCTAATTCACCCCTCCACTTT
CASSVATGDSPSNSPLHF
>TRBV2|TRBJ1-4|NA|NA
TGTGCCAGCGGCCTAGGGGATAGCGAAAAACTGTTTTTT
CASGLGDSEKLFF
>TRBV27|TRBJ2-5|NA|TRBD1
TGTGCCAGCAGTCCCTCGACAGGGGGGGAGACCCAGTACTTC
CASSPSTGGETQYF
>TRBV27|TRBJ2-1|NA|NA
TGTGCCAGCAGCCTCGCGTCGGCGGATGAGCAGTTCTTC
CASSLASADEQFF
>TRBV7-3|TRBJ1-3|NA|NA
TGTGCCAGCAGCTCGAACTCAGGAAACACCATATATTTT
CASSSNSGNTIYF
>TRBV19|TRBJ2-7|NA|NA
TGTGCCAGTAGTCAGGTGAACCGCTACGAGCAGTACTTC
CASSQVNRYEQYF
>TRBV27|TRBJ2-3|NA|TRBD2
TGTGCCAGCAGTTTAGGGACTAGTCTTCTCGCAGATACGCAGTATTTT
CASSLGTSLLADTQYF
>TRBV27|TRBJ2-3|NA|NA
TGTGCCAGCAGTTTACTGCGGGATCAGGGCACAGATACGCAGTATTTT
CASSLLRDQGTDTQYF
>TRBV11-2|TRBJ2-1|few|NA
TGTGCCAGCAGCCCCCTGCGGGGGCCCTACAATGAGCAGTTCTTC
CASSPLRGPYNEQFF
>TRBV30|TRBJ1-1|NA|NA
TGTGCCTGGAAACGCGTTCTCATGGAAGCTTTCTTT
CAWKRVLMEAFF
>TRBV19|TRBJ2-2|NA|TRBD1
TGTGCCACCTCACACTCGGGACAGGGATTCACCGGGGAGCTGTTTTTT
CATSHSGQGFTGELFF
>TRBV5-4|TRBJ2-7|NA|TRBD2
TGTGCCAGCAGCTTGGGACTAGCGGAGCAGTACTTC
CASSLGLAEQYF
>TRBV27|TRBJ1-2|NA|NA
TGTGCCAGCAGTTCGCCAGGGAACTATGGCTACACCTTC
CASSSPGNYGYTF
>TRBV28|TRBJ2-5|few|NA
TGTGCCAGCAGTCCCCTTGTAGTATCGGAGACCCAGTACTTC
CASSPLVVSETQYF
>TRBV6-5|TRBJ1-6|NA|NA
TGTGCCAGCAGTTACGTGGGGCCCGGATCGAATTCACCCCTCCACTTT
CASSYVGPGSNSPLHF
>TRBV10-3|TRBJ2-7|NA|TRBD2
TGTGCCATCAGTCCGGGACTAGCGGGAGTGGGGGAGCAGTACTTC
CAISPGLAGVGEQYF
>TRBV19|TRBJ2-1|NA|NA
TGTGCCAGTAGTATAGATTCTAGGAGTTACAATGAGCAGTTCTTC
CASSIDSRSYNEQFF
>TRBV13|TRBJ2-4|NA|TRBD1
TGTGCCAGCAGCTTAGGTCCCGACAGGGTCGGAAACATTCAGTACTTC
CASSLGPDRVGNIQYF
>TRBV11-3|TRBJ1-3|NA|NA
TGTGCCAGCAGCTTAGATCGGCGCGGTGTCTCTGGAAACACCATATATTTT
CASSLDRRGVSGNTIYF
>TRBV20-1|TRBJ2-5|NA|NA
TGCAGTGCTAGAGATAGAGAGACCCAGTACTTC
CSARDRETQYF
>TRBV5-6|TRBJ2-1|NA|TRBD2
TGTGCCAGCAGCTTGGCGGGGGGGCAAGGGCAGTTCTTC
CASSLAGGQGQFF
>TRBV19|TRBJ1-1|NA|TRBD1
TGTGCCAGTAGTCACCCGGGACAGACGAACACTGAAGCTTTCTTT
CASSHPGQTNTEAFF
>TRBV9|TRBJ2-3|NA|NA
TGTGCCAGCAGCGTAGGTATCATAAAGCCTAGCACAGATACGCAGTATTTT
CASSVGIIKPSTDTQYF
>TRBV7-8|TRBJ2-7|NA|TRBD1
TGTGCCAGCAGCATCCGGGACAGGGCCTACGAGCAGTACTTC
CASSIRDRAYEQYF
>TRBV6-5|TRBJ1-2|NA|NA
TGTGCCAGCAGGGCCGGGGGAGTGGACTATGGCTACACCTTC
CASRAGGVDYGYTF
>TRBV18|TRBJ2-7|NA|NA
TGTGCCAGCTCACCCCTCAGCTCCTACGAGCAGTACTTC
CASSPLSSYEQYF
>TRBV7-9|TRBJ1-4|NA|TRBD1
TGTGCCAGCAGCTTATTAAGACAGGGGGGTGAAAAACTGTTTTTT
CASSLLRQGGEKLFF
>TRBV25-1|TRBJ2-7|NA|TRBD2
TGTGCCAGCAGTGGGGGACTAGCGGGATCTCGTTCCTACGAGCAGTACTTC
CASSGGLAGSRSYEQYF
>TRBV5-1|TRBJ2-7|NA|TRBD2
TGCGCCAGCAGCTTGGAACCGGGACTAGCTTCTGTCTCCTACGAGCAGTACTTC
CASSLEPGLASVSYEQYF
>TRBV6-5|TRBJ1-2|NA|NA
TGTGCCAGCAGGTCAACAGGCAACTATGGCTACACCTTC
CASRSTGNYGYTF
>TRBV30|TRBJ2-7|NA|NA
TGTGCCTGGAGTCGCAACACGGGCGAGCAGTACTTC
CAWSRNTGEQYF
>TRBV27|TRBJ2-7|NA|NA
TGTGCCAGCAGCATTCTTGGGACTTCCTCCTACGAGCAGTACTTC
CASSILGTSSYEQYF